This T cell receptor (beta chain) was retrieved from a study of blood T cells in healthy people across ages. RNA extraction gave at least 5.5 micrograms of total RNA per sample. Study-level points and caveats: Per million T cells, TCR beta diversity dropped about linearly as age rose. Estimated diversity that came from one million T cells was considered an underestimate.

Remarks on this clonotype: Its cognate antigen is unknown.

Germline assignment: CDR1 MNHNY and CDR2 SVGAGI (reference sequence). Trimming left V 8 bases short and J 9 bases short, with 14 bases between. The CDR3 covers 13 residues. It was with a sample-barcoded 5' primer and a J-beta primer mix that a second PCR of roughly 7 to 12 cycles was run. MiXCR, applied by TCRdb to the 5' RACE reads, yields one record per CDR3 protein. The table lists around 1.1 million distinct CDR3 sequences, more than 30% of them singletons. This sequence was found in a man between 18 and 29 years old in good health. The chain is built from TRBV6-6 and TRBJ1-6; D is undetermined. The specimen sequenced was blood. CDR3 residues: CASGASSGSPLHF. The CDR3 DNA reads as TGTGCCAGCGGAGCATCATCGGGTTCACCCCTCCACTTT.